Below, one TCR beta chain is given with its context. The antigen remains undetermined. Collection of blood occurred at baseline, at cycle 4 day 1, and at cycle 7 day 1. Trimming took 4 bases from V and 0 from J; bases not matched to a gene: 4. The CDR3 totals 17 residues. Germline V lookup: CDR1 LNHDA, CDR2 SQIVND (reference sequence). Here immunoSEQ multiplex PCR was the method, and the copy in TCRdb shows in-frame clones only, minus some. The sample consists of approximately 76,000 clones, nearly 95% of them appearing once. The source of the sample is a study of OX40 agonist ivuxolimab in advanced cancers. In the study overall: Patients were infused with ivuxolimab every 2 weeks at 0.01 to 10 mg/kg.

Overall study results and limits: It was not determined which antigens were specifically recognized by the peripheral T cells that had undergone clonal expansion. In CD8+ T cells, expanded clones were on average more numerous than in CD4+.

This chain uses TRBV19 with TRBJ2-6; 9 bases map to TRBD1. Sequencing was performed on CD4+ or CD8+ T cells sorted from blood, taken in a trial of the OX40 agonist ivuxolimab. This sequence was found in an adult with an advanced solid tumor such as melanoma, head and neck, liver or kidney cancer. This chain's CDR3 is CASSNRGLGSGANVLTF. In nucleotides, the CDR3 is TGTGCCAGTAGTAACAGGGGGCTAGGCTCTGGGGCCAACGTCCTGACTTTC.